Shown below are 12 T cell receptor beta chains from a single sample sequenced in a study of T cell repertoires in cytomegalovirus infection. Each CDR3 protein is one row after TCRdb ran MiXCR on the reads. The top ten hold 15% to 20% of the sample, which has roughly 250,000 distinct CDR3 sequences, approximately 24% seen once. The specimen was CD8+ T cells from PBMCs. All receptors come from a human donor in good health (CMV status not recorded). Some clones in this sample may be carry-over from other donors' samples.

This clonotype was seen a handful of times. CDR3 nucleotide sequence: TGCGCCAGGAGAAAGACCCAGTACTTC. Translating it yields CARRKTQYF. V is TRBV5-1 and J is TRBJ2-5; D gene unclear. The CDR3 is 9 amino acids. The V end lost 8 bases, the J end lost 6 bases, and 5 bases lay between the germline ends. In germline, CDR1 is SGHRS, CDR2 YFSETQ.

This chain connects TRBV7-6 to TRBJ2-7; D not resolved. Per germline, CDR1 SGHVS and CDR2 FNYEAQ. Trimming removed 1 base at V and 5 bases at J, with 12 bases between. The CDR3 contains 14 residues. CDR3 sequence: CASSLGTVGDEQYF. CDR3 nucleotide sequence: TGTGCCAGCAGCTTAGGGACGGTCGGAGACGAGCAGTACTTC.

The V and J genes are TRBV25-1 and TRBJ2-2; D is unclear. V lost 11 bases to trimming and J lost 0 bases, with 10 bases between them. Looked up from germline, CDR1 is MGHDK and CDR2 is SYGVNS. CDR3 size: 13 residues. The CDR3 region is CAAGFANTGELFF. The CDR3 DNA reads TGTGCCGCCGGCTTCGCGAACACCGGGGAGCTGTTTTTT.

This clonotype was seen at least ten times. The chain has TRBV12-3 or TRBV12-4 and TRBJ2-3; D gene uncertain. Deletions cut 2 bases from V and 0 bases from J, with 6 bases between. This CDR3 contains 14 residues. DNA of the CDR3: TGTGCCAGCAGTTTAACCCGAAGCACAGATACGCAGTATTTT. This sequence encodes CASSLTRSTDTQYF.

This clonotype was recorded many times. The rearrangement links TRBV7-9 to TRBJ1-4; 8 bases map to TRBD1. CDR1 and CDR2 (germline): SEHNR, FQNEAQ (reference sequence). The CDR3 spans 17 residues. The junction had 12 bases not matched to a gene; V was cut back by 5 bases and J by 4 bases. The CDR3: CASSQGTGYMSNEKLFF. In DNA, the CDR3 is TGTGCCAGCAGCCAAGGGACAGGCTATATGAGTAATGAAAAACTGTTTTTT.

The V call is TRBV5-6, the J call TRBJ2-2; 9 positions agree with TRBD1. The CDR3 has 18 amino acids. After removal of 7 bases from V and 0 bases from J, the junction contained 13 bases not matched to a gene. Germline CDR1 is SGHDT and CDR2 is YYEEEE. In DNA form, the CDR3 reads TGTGCCAGCGACTACCTGATAGGACAGGGGTCGAACACCGGGGAGCTGTTTTTT. Its protein is CASDYLIGQGSNTGELFF.

This clonotype was found a few times. This rearrangement joins TRBV27 to TRBJ1-1; perhaps TRBD1 as D (5 bases). The ends were cut back, 2 bases at V and 4 bases at J, with 11 bases in the middle. This CDR3 contains 14 residues. Germline-derived CDR1 and CDR2 are MNHEY and SMNVEV (reference sequence). As DNA, the CDR3 is TGTGCCAGCAGTTTAGCAGGGATGGGCACTGAAGCTTTCTTT. The encoded protein is CASSLAGMGTEAFF.

This clonotype was observed a handful of times. J is TRBJ2-7 and V is TRBV27; D remains unclear. The CDR3 is 16 amino acids. Germline values: CDR1 MNHEY, CDR2 SMNVEV (reference sequence). V lost 3 bases and J 3 bases, leaving 18 bases between the germline ends. In nucleotides, the CDR3 is TGTGCCAGCAGTTTCTCCTCGACGATTTATGGCTACGAGCAGTACTTC. Amino acids: CASSFSSTIYGYEQYF.

This clonotype came up a few times. The chain has TRBV5-5 and TRBJ2-3; D call uncertain. Germline V gene data show CDR1 as SGHKS and CDR2 as YYEKEE (reference sequence). The V end was cut by 0 bases, the J end by 2 bases, with 4 bases between. The CDR3 contains 13 residues. CDR3 in DNA: TGTGCCAGCAGCTTGGGGATCACAGATACGCAGTATTTT. Translated, it gives CASSLGITDTQYF.

This clonotype was detected only a few times. This sequence joins TRBV14 and TRBJ2-1; a possible D gene is TRBD2 (6 bases). Germline loops: CDR1 SGHDN, CDR2 FVKESK. CDR3 length: 13 amino acids. V shed 4 bases and J shed 5 bases, with 9 bases lying between them. CDR3 loop: CASSLGSHNEQFF. The CDR3 DNA reads as TGTGCCAGCAGCCTCGGGAGCCACAATGAGCAGTTCTTC.

This clonotype was counted at least ten times. This chain connects TRBV6-1 to TRBJ1-1; D remains ambiguous. The CDR3 runs 13 residues. Between the trimmed V and J ends, which lost 6 bases and 1 base, there was a span of 9 bases. Germline CDR1 reads MNHNS; CDR2 reads SASEGT. As DNA, the CDR3 is TGTGCCAGCAGCAAGGGAGCGAACACTGAAGCTTTCTTT. Protein: CASSKGANTEAFF.

The chain uses TRBV4-1 and TRBJ2-2, with D uncertain. The CDR3 spans 12 residues. Germline V CDR1 and CDR2: MGHRA, YSYEKL. V was pared by 1 base and J by 7 bases, with 4 bases between. CDR3 in DNA: TGCGCCAGCAGCCAAGGGTTCGGGGAGCTGTTTTTT. Amino acids: CASSQGFGELFF.